This TCR beta chain was profiled in a study of OX40 agonist ivuxolimab in advanced cancers. Overall study context: Those treated in dose escalation had hepatocellular carcinoma, melanoma, renal cell cancer or head and neck cancer. Anti-PD-1, anti-PD-L1 or anti-CTLA-4 therapy given earlier was allowed, and around 40% had some.

The CDR3 has 16 amino acids. Germline CDR1 SGHRS, CDR2 YFSETQ. Between the trimmed V and J ends, which lost 4 bases and 0 bases, there was a span of 14 bases. Some clones are missing from TCRdb's copy, which holds only in-frame ones; the method was immunoSEQ multiplex PCR. The table shows 67,000 or so clones, with roughly nine tenths occurring only once. Of note for this clone: Its antigen is unidentified.

Cycle 7 day 1, cycle 4 day 1, and baseline were the timepoints at which blood was sampled. Notes on the study in general: At 0.1 to 3.0 mg/kg and by week 6, clonal expansion occurred in CD4+ and CD8+ blood T cells.

This receptor was taken from an adult with an advanced solid tumor such as melanoma, head and neck, liver or kidney cancer. This material consisted of CD4+ or CD8+ T cells sorted from blood, taken in a trial of the OX40 agonist ivuxolimab. J is TRBJ1-3 and V is TRBV5-1; D is unclear. CDR3: CASSPLTADSGNTIYF. For the CDR3, the DNA is TGCGCCAGCAGCCCCTTGACCGCCGACTCTGGAAACACCATATATTTT. Using reference TRBV5-1 and TRBJ1-3 for the parts outside the CDR3, the full variable domain is KAGVTQTPRYLIKTRGQQVTLSCSPISGHRSVSWYQQTPGQGLQFLFEYFSETQRNKGNFPGRFSGRQFSNSRSEMNVSTLELGDSALYLCASSPLTADSGNTIYFGEGSWLTVV.